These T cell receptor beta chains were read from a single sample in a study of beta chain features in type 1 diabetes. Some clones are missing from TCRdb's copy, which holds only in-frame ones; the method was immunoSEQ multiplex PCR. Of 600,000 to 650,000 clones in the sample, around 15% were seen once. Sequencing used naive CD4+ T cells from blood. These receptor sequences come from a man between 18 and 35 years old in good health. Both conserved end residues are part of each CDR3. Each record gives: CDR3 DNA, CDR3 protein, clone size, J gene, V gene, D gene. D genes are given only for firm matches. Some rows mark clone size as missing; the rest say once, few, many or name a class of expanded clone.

cdr3_nt: TGTGCCAGCAGCTACGGTCCGGGTAGGGAGGGCTACACCTTC
cdr3_aa: CASSYGPGREGYTF
clone_size: NA
j_call: TRBJ1-2
v_call: TRBV2
d_call: NA

cdr3_nt: TGTGCCAGCAGCAGGACAGGGGCCGTGACTAATGAAAAACTGTTTTTT
cdr3_aa: CASSRTGAVTNEKLFF
clone_size: few
j_call: TRBJ1-4
v_call: TRBV28
d_call: TRBD1

cdr3_nt: TGTGCCAGCAGTTTCCTGGACAGGAACACTGAAGCTTTCTTT
cdr3_aa: CASSFLDRNTEAFF
clone_size: few
j_call: TRBJ1-1
v_call: TRBV27
d_call: NA

cdr3_nt: TGTGCCAGCAGTTTAGGGACTAGCGGGAGGCCTGGCTCCTACGAGCAGTACTTC
cdr3_aa: CASSLGTSGRPGSYEQYF
clone_size: few
j_call: TRBJ2-7
v_call: TRBV27
d_call: TRBD2

cdr3_nt: TGCGCCAGCAGCTATTCGACCCACAGGGGCTACGAGCAGTACTTC
cdr3_aa: CASSYSTHRGYEQYF
clone_size: few
j_call: TRBJ2-7
v_call: TRBV5-1
d_call: TRBD1

cdr3_nt: TGTGCCAGCAGCTTAGTTGGGACTAGCGGGGGCTACAATGAGCAGTTCTTC
cdr3_aa: CASSLVGTSGGYNEQFF
clone_size: few
j_call: TRBJ2-1
v_call: TRBV7-6
d_call: TRBD2

cdr3_nt: TGTGCCAGCAGCTCTTGGGGGGGTCAGCCCCAGCATTTT
cdr3_aa: CASSSWGGQPQHF
clone_size: once
j_call: TRBJ1-5
v_call: TRBV7-2
d_call: NA

cdr3_nt: TGTGCCAGCACTACGGCCTCTCGAACTACGCAGTATTTT
cdr3_aa: CASTTASRTTQYF
clone_size: NA
j_call: TRBJ2-3
v_call: TRBV7-9
d_call: NA

cdr3_nt: TGTGCCAGCAGCAAGGACAGGGTTAGCTCTGGGGCCAACGTCCTGACTTTC
cdr3_aa: CASSKDRVSSGANVLTF
clone_size: NA
j_call: TRBJ2-6
v_call: TRBV11-1
d_call: TRBD1

cdr3_nt: TGCGCCAGCAGCACCGACGGCTCCCTGGGGCCCCAGCATTTT
cdr3_aa: CASSTDGSLGPQHF
clone_size: NA
j_call: TRBJ1-5
v_call: TRBV5-1
d_call: NA

cdr3_nt: TGTGCCAGCAGCTTGTCAGGGGGCGGGTCGCAGCCCCAGCATTTT
cdr3_aa: CASSLSGGGSQPQHF
clone_size: NA
j_call: TRBJ1-5
v_call: TRBV7-2
d_call: TRBD1

cdr3_nt: TGCGCTAAACGTTACACGTACTACGAGCAGTACTTC
cdr3_aa: CAKRYTYYEQYF
clone_size: few
j_call: TRBJ2-7
v_call: TRBV23-1
d_call: NA

cdr3_nt: TGTGCCAGCAGCTCCGTGGTGGGGGGCAGGAGAGGTGAAAAACTGTTTTTT
cdr3_aa: CASSSVVGGRRGEKLFF
clone_size: NA
j_call: TRBJ1-4
v_call: TRBV7-9
d_call: NA

cdr3_nt: TGTGCCAGCAGCGTAGGACAGGGCAACAATCAGCCCCAGCATTTT
cdr3_aa: CASSVGQGNNQPQHF
clone_size: few
j_call: TRBJ1-5
v_call: TRBV9
d_call: TRBD1

cdr3_nt: TGTGCCAGCAGCGTGGCGGGGGGCTCCTACAATGAGCAGTTCTTC
cdr3_aa: CASSVAGGSYNEQFF
clone_size: few
j_call: TRBJ2-1
v_call: TRBV9
d_call: TRBD2

cdr3_nt: TGCAGCGTCAGACAGGGTGAGACCCAGTACTTC
cdr3_aa: CSVRQGETQYF
clone_size: NA
j_call: TRBJ2-5
v_call: TRBV29-1
d_call: TRBD1

cdr3_nt: TGTGCCAGCAGCTTGCCTTCGGGATACGAGCAGTACTTC
cdr3_aa: CASSLPSGYEQYF
clone_size: NA
j_call: TRBJ2-7
v_call: TRBV5-4
d_call: NA

cdr3_nt: TGTGCCAGCACGATAGGGACAGCACCCTATGGCTACACCTTC
cdr3_aa: CASTIGTAPYGYTF
clone_size: few
j_call: TRBJ1-2
v_call: TRBV6-1
d_call: TRBD1

cdr3_nt: TGTGCCAGCAGTTTACCCACGAGGGAGCAGTACTTC
cdr3_aa: CASSLPTREQYF
clone_size: NA
j_call: TRBJ2-7
v_call: TRBV27
d_call: NA

cdr3_nt: TGTGCCAGCAGTGCCCCTAGCGGGGGCTACAATGAGCAGTTCTTC
cdr3_aa: CASSAPSGGYNEQFF
clone_size: NA
j_call: TRBJ2-1
v_call: TRBV6-5
d_call: TRBD2

cdr3_nt: TGTGCCAGCAGCGACTGGACCTATGGCTACACCTTC
cdr3_aa: CASSDWTYGYTF
clone_size: few
j_call: TRBJ1-2
v_call: TRBV6-1
d_call: NA

cdr3_nt: TGCAGCGCAAGTTACAGGGGGTCGAACGAGCAGTACTTC
cdr3_aa: CSASYRGSNEQYF
clone_size: NA
j_call: TRBJ2-7
v_call: TRBV29-1
d_call: TRBD1

cdr3_nt: TGTGCCAGCAGCATAGCCGGGACAGACCCCTACGAGCAGTACTTC
cdr3_aa: CASSIAGTDPYEQYF
clone_size: NA
j_call: TRBJ2-7
v_call: TRBV7-9
d_call: TRBD1

cdr3_nt: TGTGCCAGCAGCGCGGATCGCCATGAGCAGTTCTTC
cdr3_aa: CASSADRHEQFF
clone_size: NA
j_call: TRBJ2-1
v_call: TRBV7-2
d_call: NA

cdr3_nt: TGTGCCAGCAGCTGGGGGACAGGGACCTACGAGCAGTACTTC
cdr3_aa: CASSWGTGTYEQYF
clone_size: few
j_call: TRBJ2-7
v_call: TRBV7-2
d_call: TRBD1

cdr3_nt: TGCGCCAGCAGCTTGGCCGATCAGGATCAGCCCCAGCATTTT
cdr3_aa: CASSLADQDQPQHF
clone_size: few
j_call: TRBJ1-5
v_call: TRBV5-1
d_call: NA

cdr3_nt: TGTGCCAGTAGTACCGAGGTAGATACGCAGTATTTT
cdr3_aa: CASSTEVDTQYF
clone_size: NA
j_call: TRBJ2-3
v_call: TRBV19
d_call: NA

cdr3_nt: TGTGCCAGCAGTTACTCAGGGGGGGCAAGGGATGAGCAGTTCTTC
cdr3_aa: CASSYSGGARDEQFF
clone_size: few
j_call: TRBJ2-1
v_call: TRBV6-6
d_call: NA

cdr3_nt: TGCGCCAGCAGCCAAGACGGATTAATTAATCAGCCCCAGCATTTT
cdr3_aa: CASSQDGLINQPQHF
clone_size: few
j_call: TRBJ1-5
v_call: TRBV4-1
d_call: NA

cdr3_nt: TGTGCCAGCAGTTTATCAGGGCACAGGGGCGGGGAGCTGTTTTTT
cdr3_aa: CASSLSGHRGGELFF
clone_size: NA
j_call: TRBJ2-2
v_call: TRBV28
d_call: TRBD1

cdr3_nt: TGTGCCAGCAGCGTAGGGACAGGTGGCCTGAACACTGAAGCTTTCTTT
cdr3_aa: CASSVGTGGLNTEAFF
clone_size: NA
j_call: TRBJ1-1
v_call: TRBV9
d_call: TRBD1

cdr3_nt: TGTGCCAGTGTAGCGGGTAATAGGGATGAGCAGTTCTTC
cdr3_aa: CASVAGNRDEQFF
clone_size: few
j_call: TRBJ2-1
v_call: TRBV19
d_call: TRBD2

cdr3_nt: TGTGCCAGCAGCTTAAGATCTGAGCAGTTCTTC
cdr3_aa: CASSLRSEQFF
clone_size: NA
j_call: TRBJ2-1
v_call: TRBV7-2
d_call: NA

cdr3_nt: TGCGCCAGCAGCCAACCCTCCTACGAGCAGTACTTC
cdr3_aa: CASSQPSYEQYF
clone_size: few
j_call: TRBJ2-7
v_call: TRBV4-1
d_call: NA

cdr3_nt: TGTGCCAGCAGTTTATATCGCACTGAGCAGTTCTTC
cdr3_aa: CASSLYRTEQFF
clone_size: NA
j_call: TRBJ2-1
v_call: TRBV28
d_call: NA

cdr3_nt: TGTGCCAGCTCACCATTCGGACAGGTTATGGGTGAAGCTTTCTTT
cdr3_aa: CASSPFGQVMGEAFF
clone_size: NA
j_call: TRBJ1-1
v_call: TRBV18
d_call: TRBD1

cdr3_nt: TGTGCCAGCAGCTTAGGCCGTCTCTCTGGGGCCAACGTCCTGACTTTC
cdr3_aa: CASSLGRLSGANVLTF
clone_size: few
j_call: TRBJ2-6
v_call: TRBV7-8
d_call: NA

cdr3_nt: TGCAGCGTTGTAGGACGGGACAGCCTCTATGGCTACACCTTC
cdr3_aa: CSVVGRDSLYGYTF
clone_size: NA
j_call: TRBJ1-2
v_call: TRBV29-1
d_call: TRBD1

cdr3_nt: TGTGCCAGCAGTCACAGGACAGGGAGTACTGAAGCTTTCTTT
cdr3_aa: CASSHRTGSTEAFF
clone_size: few
j_call: TRBJ1-1
v_call: TRBV6-5
d_call: TRBD1

cdr3_nt: TGTGCCAGCAGCACACGGTGGGGGCGTATCGAGACCCAGTACTTC
cdr3_aa: CASSTRWGRIETQYF
clone_size: NA
j_call: TRBJ2-5
v_call: TRBV7-9
d_call: NA